This T cell receptor (beta chain) was observed in a study of T cell repertoires in cytomegalovirus infection. Study background: Well-studied HLA-B-restricted epitopes and recently identified HLA-C-restricted epitopes of CMV were both used in the study. Public TCR beta signatures were indicative of both CMV infection and a matching HLA type.

Overall study findings and caveats: There were carriers of CMV plus the relevant HLA, and cumulative public TCR beta family frequency identified them. Dominating the ex vivo response were HLA-C-restricted CMV-specific TCR beta clonotypes.

The sample holds many counts of this clonotype. Its antigen remains unidentified. MiXCR, run by TCRdb on the reads, gives a single entry per CDR3 protein. This table holds fewer than 900,000 distinct CDR3 sequences, about 29% found once. The sample consisted of cultured CD8+ T cells from PBMCs, taken from culture after CMV antigen stimulation. This receptor was obtained from a human donor in good health (CMV status not recorded). Some clones in this sample may be carry-over from other donors' samples.

The CDR3 bases are TGTGCCAGCAGTTCGGGCCCCGGGGTTCTGAAGTCCTATAATTCACCCCTCCACTTT. This translates into CASSSGPGVLKSYNSPLHF. The rearrangement uses TRBV12-3 or TRBV12-4 and TRBJ1-6; D gene uncertain. The CDR3 consists of 19 residues. V was shortened by 4 bases and J by 1 base, with 20 bases between the two germline ends.